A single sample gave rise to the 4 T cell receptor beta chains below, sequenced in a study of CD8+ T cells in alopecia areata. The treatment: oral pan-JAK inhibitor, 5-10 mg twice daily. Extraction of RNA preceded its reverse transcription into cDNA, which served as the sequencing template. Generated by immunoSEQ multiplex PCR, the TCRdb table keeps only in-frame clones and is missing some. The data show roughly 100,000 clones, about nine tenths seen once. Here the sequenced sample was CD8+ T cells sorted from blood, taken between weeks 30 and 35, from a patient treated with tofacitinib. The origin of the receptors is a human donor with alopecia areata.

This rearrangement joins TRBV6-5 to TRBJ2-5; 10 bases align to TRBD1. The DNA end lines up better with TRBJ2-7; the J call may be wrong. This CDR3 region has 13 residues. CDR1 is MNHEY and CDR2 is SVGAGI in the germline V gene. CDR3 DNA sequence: TGTGCCAGCACTGAGGACAGGGGGTACGAGCAGTACTTC. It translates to CASTEDRGYEQYF.

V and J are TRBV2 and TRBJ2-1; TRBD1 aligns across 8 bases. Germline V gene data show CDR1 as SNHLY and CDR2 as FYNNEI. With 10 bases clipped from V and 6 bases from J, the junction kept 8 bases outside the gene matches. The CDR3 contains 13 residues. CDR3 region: CAISPGTGNEQFF. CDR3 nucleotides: TGTGCCATCTCACCGGGGACAGGCAATGAGCAGTTCTTC.

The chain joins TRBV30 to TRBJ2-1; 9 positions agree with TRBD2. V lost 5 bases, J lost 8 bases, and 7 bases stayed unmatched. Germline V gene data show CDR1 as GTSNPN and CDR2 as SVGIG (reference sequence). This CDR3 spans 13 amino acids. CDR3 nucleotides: TGTGCCTGGGCACGGACTAGCGCCGATGAGCAGTTCTTC. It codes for CAWARTSADEQFF. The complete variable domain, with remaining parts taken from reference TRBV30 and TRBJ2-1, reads SQTIHQWPATLVQPVGSPLSLECTVEGTSNPNLYWYRQAAGRGLQLLFYSVGIGQISSEVPQNLSASRPQDRQFILSSKKLLLSDSGFYLCAWARTSADEQFFGPGTRLTVL.

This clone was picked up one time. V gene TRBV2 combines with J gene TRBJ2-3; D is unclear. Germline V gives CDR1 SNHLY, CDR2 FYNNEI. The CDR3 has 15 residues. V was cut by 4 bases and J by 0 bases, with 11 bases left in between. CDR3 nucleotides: TGTGCCAGCAGTGCCTCAACTATCAGCACAGATACGCAGTATTTT. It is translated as CASSASTISTDTQYF.